This T cell receptor beta chain is from a study of blood T cell repertoires in COVID-19. Study as a whole: Samples taken during acute and convalescent COVID-19 were collected in the United States, Italy and Spain.

This clone was seen a handful of times. The method was immunoSEQ multiplex PCR; TCRdb's version includes in-frame clones alone and lacks a portion of them. The sample records 170,000 or so clones, 65% to 90% being singletons. The clonotype comes from a man between 50 and 59 years old with active or convalescent COVID-19. Material: peripheral blood.

CDR3 loop: CASSLGLMNTEAFF. The CDR3 coding sequence is TGTGCCAGCAGTCTGGGACTGATGAACACTGAAGCTTTCTTT. The chain links TRBV28 to TRBJ1-1; D is perhaps TRBD1 (5 bases). V lost 5 bases and J 0 bases, leaving 10 bases between the germline ends. The V gene's germline CDR1 is MDHEN and CDR2 SYDVKM. CDR3 length: 14 residues. The variable domain in full, with the rest retrieved from reference TRBV28 and TRBJ1-1, is DVKVTQSSRYLVKRTGEKVFLECVQDMDHENMFWYRQDPGLGLRLIYFSYDVKMKEKGDIPEGYSVSREKKERFSLILESASTNQTSMYLCASSLGLMNTEAFFGQGTRLTVV.